This passage covers 6 T cell receptor beta chains from one sample sequenced in a study of T cell repertoires in cytomegalovirus infection. TCRdb recomputed calls from the reads with MiXCR, one row per CDR3 protein. The data hold just under 300,000 distinct CDR3 sequences, with about 9.1% observed a single time. The sequenced material came from PBMCs. These receptors came from a human donor in good health (CMV status not recorded). Some clones in this sample may be carry-over from other donors' samples.

Worth noting for this clonotype: A read error may explain this, as a much larger clone is one base away. The chain recombines TRBV7-3 with TRBJ2-2; no clear D gene. The CDR3 loop spans 15 amino acids. Germline CDR1 SGHTA, CDR2 FQGTGA. In DNA, the CDR3 is TGTGTCAGCAGCTTAGGTACCACGAACACCGGGGAGCTGTTTTTT. This translates into CVSSLGTTNTGELFF.

J is TRBJ2-1 and V is TRBV6-1; tentatively, D is TRBD1 (5 bases). This CDR3 is built from 15 residues. V was trimmed by 7 bases and J by 0 bases, leaving 13 bases between them. Germline-derived CDR1 and CDR2 are MNHNS and SASEGT. CDR3 region: CASNIQGSSYNEQFF. CDR3 coding DNA: TGTGCCAGCAATATCCAGGGTAGCTCCTACAATGAGCAGTTCTTC.

The table lists this clonotype with many counts. The CDR3 bases are TGTGCCAGCAGTTCCAACAAGCCTGCAGAACCTTCCTACAATGAGCAGTTCTTC. It is translated as CASSSNKPAEPSYNEQFF. The chain is built from TRBV6-1 and TRBJ2-1, with D unclear. Germline-derived CDR1 and CDR2 are MNHNS and SASEGT. The CDR3 extends over 18 amino acids. V lost 5 bases to trimming and J lost 1 base, with 21 bases between them.

This clonotype was detected ten times or more. The rearrangement joins TRBV4-1 to TRBJ2-5; 9 bases match TRBD2. CDR3 length: 21 residues. The germline CDR1 and CDR2 sequences are MGHRA and YSYEKL. Trimming cost V 1 base and J 0 bases; bases outside gene matches: 18. CDR3 nucleotide sequence: TGCGCCAGCAGCCAAGCCGGACTGGTTGCTAGCGGGGTCCTCTACCAAGAGACCCAGTACTTC. Its protein product is CASSQAGLVASGVLYQETQYF.

The V call is TRBV15, the J call TRBJ1-6, with a possible D match to TRBD1 (5 bases). Germline V gene data show CDR1 as LNHNV and CDR2 as YYDKDF (reference sequence). V was shortened by 2 bases and J by 7 bases, with 18 bases between the two germline ends. This CDR3 is 17 amino acids long. CDR3 sequence reads: CATSRLSIGGKNSPLHF. The CDR3 DNA sequence: TGTGCCACCAGCAGACTCTCCATTGGGGGGAAAAATTCACCCCTCCACTTT.

This clonotype was seen at least ten times. The chain carries TRBV5-6 and TRBJ2-1, with 13 bases that match TRBD2. Trimming cost V 4 bases and J 0 bases; bases outside gene matches: 4. The CDR3 consists of 17 residues. The germline V gene encodes CDR1 SGHDT and CDR2 YYEEEE. CDR3 DNA: TGTGCCAGCAGCCCGACTAGCGGGGGGTACTCCTACAATGAGCAGTTCTTC. Translation: CASSPTSGGYSYNEQFF.